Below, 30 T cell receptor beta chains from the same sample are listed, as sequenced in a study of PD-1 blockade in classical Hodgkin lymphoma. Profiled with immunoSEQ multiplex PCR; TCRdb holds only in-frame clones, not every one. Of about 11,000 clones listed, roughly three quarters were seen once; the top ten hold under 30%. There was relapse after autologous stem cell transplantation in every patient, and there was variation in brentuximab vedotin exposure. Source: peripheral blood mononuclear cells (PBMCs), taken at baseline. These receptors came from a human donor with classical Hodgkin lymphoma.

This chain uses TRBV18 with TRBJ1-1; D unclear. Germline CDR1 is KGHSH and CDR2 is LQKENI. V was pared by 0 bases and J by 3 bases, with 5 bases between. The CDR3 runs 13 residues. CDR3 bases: TGTGCCAGCTCACCACCGGTTGACACTGAAGCTTTCTTT. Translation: CASSPPVDTEAFF.

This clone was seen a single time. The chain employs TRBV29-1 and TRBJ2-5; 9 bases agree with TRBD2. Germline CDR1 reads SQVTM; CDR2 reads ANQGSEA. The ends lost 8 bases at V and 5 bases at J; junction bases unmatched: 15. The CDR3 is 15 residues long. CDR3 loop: CSIFIPAGGRETQYF. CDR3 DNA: TGCAGCATATTCATCCCAGCGGGAGGCCGGGAGACCCAGTACTTC.

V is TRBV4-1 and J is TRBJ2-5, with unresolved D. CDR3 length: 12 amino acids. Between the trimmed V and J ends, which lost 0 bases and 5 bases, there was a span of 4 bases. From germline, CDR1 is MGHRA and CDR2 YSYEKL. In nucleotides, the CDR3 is TGCGCCAGCAGCCAAGAGGAGGAGACCCAGTACTTC. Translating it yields CASSQEEETQYF.

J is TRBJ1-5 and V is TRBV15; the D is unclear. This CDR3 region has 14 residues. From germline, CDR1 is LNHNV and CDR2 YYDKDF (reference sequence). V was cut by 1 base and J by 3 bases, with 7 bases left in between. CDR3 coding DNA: TGTGCCACCAGCAGAGTTGTCGTCAATCAGCCCCAGCATTTT. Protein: CATSRVVVNQPQHF.

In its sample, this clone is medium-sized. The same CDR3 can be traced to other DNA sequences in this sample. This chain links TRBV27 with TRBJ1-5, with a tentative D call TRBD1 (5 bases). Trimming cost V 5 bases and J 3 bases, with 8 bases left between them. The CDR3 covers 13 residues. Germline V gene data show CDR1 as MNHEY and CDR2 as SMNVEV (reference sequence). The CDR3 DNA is TGTGCCAGCAGTCGACAGTCCAATCAGCCCCAGCATTTT. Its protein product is CASSRQSNQPQHF.

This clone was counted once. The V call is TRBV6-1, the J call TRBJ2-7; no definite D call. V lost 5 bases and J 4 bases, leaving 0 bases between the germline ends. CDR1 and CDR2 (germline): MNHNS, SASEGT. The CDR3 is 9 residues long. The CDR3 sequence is CASSYEQYF. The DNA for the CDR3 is TGTGCCAGCAGTTACGAGCAGTACTTC.

The CDR3 loop reads CASSPYGSSGYTDTQYF. In DNA, the CDR3 is TGCGCCAGCAGCCCCTATGGGTCGTCGGGATACACAGATACGCAGTATTTT. This chain uses TRBV4-1 with TRBJ2-3; D may be TRBD2 (5 bases). V was shortened by 4 bases and J by 2 bases, with 19 bases between the two germline ends. This CDR3 spans 17 amino acids. Germline V lookup: CDR1 MGHRA, CDR2 YSYEKL.

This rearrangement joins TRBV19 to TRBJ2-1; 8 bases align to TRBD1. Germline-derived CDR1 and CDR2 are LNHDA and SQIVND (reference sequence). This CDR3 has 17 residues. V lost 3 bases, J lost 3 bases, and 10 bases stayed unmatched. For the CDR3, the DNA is TGTGCCAGTAGTATTACCGTGGACAGGGCGGTCTACAATGAGCAGTTCTTC. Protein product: CASSITVDRAVYNEQFF.

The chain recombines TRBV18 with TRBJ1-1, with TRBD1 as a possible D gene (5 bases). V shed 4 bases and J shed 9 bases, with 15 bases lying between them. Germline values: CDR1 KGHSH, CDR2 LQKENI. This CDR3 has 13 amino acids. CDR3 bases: TGTGCCAGCTCACGGTCGCGGGACCAGCAAGCTTTCTTT. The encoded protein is CASSRSRDQQAFF.

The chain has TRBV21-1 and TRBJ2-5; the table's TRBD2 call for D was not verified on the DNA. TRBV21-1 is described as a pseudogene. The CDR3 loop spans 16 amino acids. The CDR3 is CASSKRGSGPQETQYF. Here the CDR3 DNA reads TGTGCCAGCAGCAAACGGGGAAGCGGGCCACAAGAGACCCAGTACTTC.

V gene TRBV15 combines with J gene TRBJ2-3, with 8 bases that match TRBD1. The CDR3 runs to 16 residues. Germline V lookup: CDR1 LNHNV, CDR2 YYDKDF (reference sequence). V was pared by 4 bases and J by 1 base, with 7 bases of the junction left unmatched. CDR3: CATSKRRGLGTDTQYF. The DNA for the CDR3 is TGTGCCACCAGCAAACGCAGGGGGCTTGGCACAGATACGCAGTATTTT.

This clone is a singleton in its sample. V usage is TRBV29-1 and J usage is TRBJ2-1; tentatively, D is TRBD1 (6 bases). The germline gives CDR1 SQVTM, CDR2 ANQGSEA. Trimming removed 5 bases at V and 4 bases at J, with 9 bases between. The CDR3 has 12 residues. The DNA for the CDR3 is TGCAGCGTTCCAACAGGGTACAATGAGCAGTTCTTC. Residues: CSVPTGYNEQFF.

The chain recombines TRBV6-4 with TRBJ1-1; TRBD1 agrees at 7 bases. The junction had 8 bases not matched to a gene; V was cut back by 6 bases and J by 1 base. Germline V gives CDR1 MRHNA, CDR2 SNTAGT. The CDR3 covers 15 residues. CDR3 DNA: TGTGCCAGCAGAGAAAGTCCAGGGGGGAACACTGAAGCTTTCTTT. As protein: CASRESPGGNTEAFF.

CDR3 sequence (DNA): TGTGCCAGCAGCTTAGTCGGGACTAGCGGGAGGTCGGACACCGGGGAGCTGTTTTTT. This codes for CASSLVGTSGRSDTGELFF. The V and J genes are TRBV7-2 and TRBJ2-2; 15 nucleotides align to TRBD2. V was pared by 1 base and J by 3 bases, with 6 bases of the junction left unmatched. The CDR3 is 19 residues long. Per germline, CDR1 SGHTA and CDR2 FQGNSA. The whole variable domain, filled in from reference TRBV7-2 and TRBJ2-2, reads GAGVSQSPSNKVTEKGKDVELRCDPISGHTALYWYRQSLGQGLEFLIYFQGNSAPDKSGLPSDRFSAERTGGSVSTLTIQRTQQEDSAVYLCASSLVGTSGRSDTGELFFGEGSRLTVL.

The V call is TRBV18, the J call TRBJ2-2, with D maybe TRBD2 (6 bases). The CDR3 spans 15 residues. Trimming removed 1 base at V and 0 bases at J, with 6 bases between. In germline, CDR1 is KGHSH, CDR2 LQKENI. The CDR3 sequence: CASSPREANTGELFF. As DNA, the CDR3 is TGTGCCAGCTCACCACGGGAGGCGAACACCGGGGAGCTGTTTTTT.

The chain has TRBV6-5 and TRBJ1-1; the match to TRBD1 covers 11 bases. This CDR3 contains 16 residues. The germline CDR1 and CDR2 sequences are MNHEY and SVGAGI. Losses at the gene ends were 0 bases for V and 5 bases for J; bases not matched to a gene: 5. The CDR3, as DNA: TGTGCCAGCAGTTACTCGGGACAGGGGGGGAATACTGAAGCTTTCTTT. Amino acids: CASSYSGQGGNTEAFF.

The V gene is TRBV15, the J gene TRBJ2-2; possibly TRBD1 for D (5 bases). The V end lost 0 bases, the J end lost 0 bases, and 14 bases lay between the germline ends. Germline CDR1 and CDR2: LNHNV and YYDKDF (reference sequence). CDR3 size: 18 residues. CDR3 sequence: CATSRESLGATNTGELFF. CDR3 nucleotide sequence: TGTGCCACCAGCAGAGAAAGTTTAGGGGCAACGAACACCGGGGAGCTGTTTTTT.

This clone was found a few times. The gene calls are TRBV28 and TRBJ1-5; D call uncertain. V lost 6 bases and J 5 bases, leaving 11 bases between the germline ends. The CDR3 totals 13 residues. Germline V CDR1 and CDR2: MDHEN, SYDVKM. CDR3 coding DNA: TGTGCCAGCAGGGCCCTGAGTGATCAGCCCCAGCATTTT. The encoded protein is CASRALSDQPQHF.

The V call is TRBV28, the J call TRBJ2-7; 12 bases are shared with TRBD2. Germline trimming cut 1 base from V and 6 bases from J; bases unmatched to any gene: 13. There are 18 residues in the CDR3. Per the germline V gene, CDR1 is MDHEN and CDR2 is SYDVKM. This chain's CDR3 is CASSLLTGLAGILGEQYF. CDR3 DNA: TGTGCCAGCAGTTTATTGACCGGACTAGCGGGAATACTGGGCGAGCAGTACTTC.

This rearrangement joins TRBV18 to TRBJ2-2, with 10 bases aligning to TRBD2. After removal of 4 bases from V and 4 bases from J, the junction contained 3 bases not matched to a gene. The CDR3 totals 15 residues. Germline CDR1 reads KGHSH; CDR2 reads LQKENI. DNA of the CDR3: TGTGCCAGCTCACAAACTAGCGGGACCACCGGGGAGCTGTTTTTT. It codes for CASSQTSGTTGELFF.

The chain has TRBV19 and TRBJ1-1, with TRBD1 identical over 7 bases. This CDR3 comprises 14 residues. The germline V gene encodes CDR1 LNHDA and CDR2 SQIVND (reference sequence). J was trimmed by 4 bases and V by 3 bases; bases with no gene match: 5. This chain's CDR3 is CASSIQGVITEAFF. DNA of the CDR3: TGTGCCAGTAGTATTCAGGGGGTAATCACTGAAGCTTTCTTT.

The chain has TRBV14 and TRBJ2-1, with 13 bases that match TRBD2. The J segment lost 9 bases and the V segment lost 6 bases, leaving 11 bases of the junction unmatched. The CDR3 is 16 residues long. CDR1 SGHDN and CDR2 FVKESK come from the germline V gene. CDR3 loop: CASSHEGLAGVSEQFF. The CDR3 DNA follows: TGTGCCAGCAGTCATGAAGGACTAGCGGGAGTTAGTGAGCAGTTCTTC. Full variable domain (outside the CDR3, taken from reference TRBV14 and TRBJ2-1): EAGVTQFPSHSVIEKGQTVTLRCDPISGHDNLYWYRRVMGKEIKFLLHFVKESKQDESGMPNNRFLAERTGGTYSTLKVQPAELEDSGVYFCASSHEGLAGVSEQFFGPGTRLTVL.

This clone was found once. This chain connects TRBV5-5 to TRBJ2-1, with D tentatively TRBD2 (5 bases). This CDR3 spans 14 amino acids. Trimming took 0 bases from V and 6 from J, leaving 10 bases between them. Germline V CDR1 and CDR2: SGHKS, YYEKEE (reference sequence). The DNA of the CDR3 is TGTGCCAGCAGCTTGGTCGGGAATAGCAATGAGCAGTTCTTC. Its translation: CASSLVGNSNEQFF.

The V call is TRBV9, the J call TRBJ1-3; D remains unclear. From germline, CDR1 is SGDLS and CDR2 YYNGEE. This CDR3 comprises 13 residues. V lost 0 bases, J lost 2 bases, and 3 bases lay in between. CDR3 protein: CASSVEAGNTIYF. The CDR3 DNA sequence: TGTGCCAGCAGCGTAGAAGCTGGAAACACCATATATTTT.

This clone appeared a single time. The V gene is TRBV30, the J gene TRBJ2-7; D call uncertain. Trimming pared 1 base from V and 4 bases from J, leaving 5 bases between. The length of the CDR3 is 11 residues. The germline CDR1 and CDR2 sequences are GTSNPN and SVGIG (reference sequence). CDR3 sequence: CAWSGSYEQYF. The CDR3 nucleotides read TGTGCCTGGAGTGGTAGTTACGAGCAGTACTTC.

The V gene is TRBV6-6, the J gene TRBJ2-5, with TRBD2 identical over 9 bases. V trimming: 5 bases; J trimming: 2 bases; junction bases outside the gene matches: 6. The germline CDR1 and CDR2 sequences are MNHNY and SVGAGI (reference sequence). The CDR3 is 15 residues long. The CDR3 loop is CASSPGLALQETQYF. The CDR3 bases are TGTGCCAGCAGTCCGGGACTAGCATTACAAGAGACCCAGTACTTC.

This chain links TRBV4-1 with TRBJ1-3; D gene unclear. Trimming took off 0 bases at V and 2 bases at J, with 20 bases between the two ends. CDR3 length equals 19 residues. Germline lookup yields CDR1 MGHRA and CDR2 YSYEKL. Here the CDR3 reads CASSQDPSGQAGAGNTIYF. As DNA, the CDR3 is TGCGCCAGCAGCCAAGATCCCTCCGGGCAGGCGGGTGCTGGAAACACCATATATTTT.

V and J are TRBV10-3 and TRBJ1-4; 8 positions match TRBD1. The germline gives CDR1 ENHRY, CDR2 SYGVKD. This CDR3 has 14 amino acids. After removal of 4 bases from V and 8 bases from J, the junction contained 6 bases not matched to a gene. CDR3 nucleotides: TGTGCCATCAGTGGTTCAGGGGGCATAGAAAAACTGTTTTTT. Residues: CAISGSGGIEKLFF.

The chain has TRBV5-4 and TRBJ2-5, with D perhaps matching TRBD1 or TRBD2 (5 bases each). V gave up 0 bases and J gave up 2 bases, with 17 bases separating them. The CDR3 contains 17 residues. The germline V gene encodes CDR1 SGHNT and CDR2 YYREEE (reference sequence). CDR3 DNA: TGTGCCAGCAGCTTGGTGGCAGGCTGGGGGTGGCAAGAGACCCAGTACTTC. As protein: CASSLVAGWGWQETQYF.

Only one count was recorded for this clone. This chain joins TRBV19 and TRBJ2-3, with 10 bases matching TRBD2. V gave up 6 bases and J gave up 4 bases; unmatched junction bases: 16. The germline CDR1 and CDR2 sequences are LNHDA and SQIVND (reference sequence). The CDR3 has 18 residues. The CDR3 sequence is CASSLNPSGSSPADTQYF. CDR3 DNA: TGTGCCAGTAGCCTGAATCCTAGCGGGAGTTCCCCCGCAGATACGCAGTATTTT.